The 26 T cell receptor beta chains below come from one sample, sequenced in a study of regulatory T cells in long-lasting Graves disease. Time point here: newly diagnosed GD, antithyroid drugs for less than 3 months. RNA isolated from PBMCs was used to make the TCR library. Combining iRepertoire HTBI primers with Arm-PCR of CDR3 regions, the authors built TCR beta libraries. In TCRdb, the multiplex PCR reads were re-called with MiXCR into one record per CDR3 protein. This table holds about 350,000 distinct CDR3 sequences, about 16% found once. This sample also belongs to another study, concerning T cells in Graves' hyperthyroidism and ophthalmopathy.

The sample was peripheral blood mononuclear cells (PBMCs), taken at new diagnosis, from a patient treated with antithyroid drugs. Source of these receptors: a woman aged 18-29 years with Graves disease.

The gene calls are TRBV29-1 and TRBJ2-1, with 10 bases aligning to TRBD2. From germline, CDR1 is SQVTM and CDR2 ANQGSEA. CDR3 size: 13 residues. V gave up 8 bases and J gave up 6 bases; unmatched junction bases: 7. The CDR3 coding sequence is TGCAGCCTAATTGTAGCGGGAGGCAATGAGCAGTTCTTC. Its protein is CSLIVAGGNEQFF.

The CDR3 reads CSAMHGAPDQPQHF. The DNA for the CDR3 is TGCAGTGCTATGCACGGTGCCCCGGATCAGCCCCAGCATTTT. The rearrangement joins TRBV20-1 to TRBJ1-5; D is ambiguous. The V and J ends lost 4 bases and 5 bases respectively, with 15 bases between them. CDR3 length equals 14 residues. Looked up from germline, CDR1 is DFQATT and CDR2 is SNEGSKA (reference sequence).

This clonotype occurred many times. J is TRBJ2-1 and V is TRBV2, with D possibly being TRBD2 (5 bases). This CDR3 has 11 residues. Per germline, CDR1 SNHLY and CDR2 FYNNEI. Trimming stripped 6 bases from V and 12 bases from J, with 12 bases between. The chain's CDR3 is CASSAGSGQFF. The CDR3 region has the DNA TGTGCCAGCAGCGCTGGGAGTGGGCAGTTCTTC. The whole variable domain, remainder taken from reference TRBV2 and TRBJ2-1, is EPEVTQTPSHQVTQMGQEVILRCVPISNHLYFYWYRQILGQKVEFLVSFYNNEISEKSEIFDDQFSVERPDGSNFTLKIRSTKLEDSAMYFCASSAGSGQFFGPGTRLTVL.

This clonotype was counted a few times. The rearrangement links TRBV10-3 to TRBJ2-1, with a possible D match to TRBD2 (6 bases). The V and J ends lost 7 bases and 5 bases respectively, with 12 bases between them. CDR3 length: 13 residues. From germline, CDR1 is ENHRY and CDR2 SYGVKD. Written as DNA, the CDR3 is TGTGCCATCAACGGACTATGGGACAATGAGCAGTTCTTC. This translates into CAINGLWDNEQFF.

This clonotype was found many times. Here the CDR3 DNA reads TGCAGTGCCATTCCCCCCGGGACAGGTCGGAGAGAGACCCAGTACTTC. Translated, it gives CSAIPPGTGRRETQYF. The chain is built from TRBV20-1 and TRBJ2-5; 8 positions agree with TRBD1. CDR3 length equals 16 residues. The V gene's germline CDR1 is DFQATT and CDR2 SNEGSKA (reference sequence). The ends lost 6 bases at V and 4 bases at J; junction bases unmatched: 16.

This clonotype was seen repeatedly, ten times or more. V and J are TRBV10-3 and TRBJ2-1; D perhaps matches TRBD1 (5 bases). Germline V gives CDR1 ENHRY, CDR2 SYGVKD. The CDR3 runs to 15 residues. Trimming stripped 4 bases from V and 3 bases from J, with 13 bases between. Here the CDR3 DNA reads TGTGCCATCAGTGGGACAAAGGTTAGCTACAATGAGCAGTTCTTC. The encoded protein is CAISGTKVSYNEQFF.

This clonotype came up a few times. This rearrangement joins TRBV18 to TRBJ2-1; D may be TRBD1 or TRBD2 (7 bases each). V was trimmed by 8 bases and J by 4 bases, leaving 15 bases between them. The germline CDR1 and CDR2 sequences are KGHSH and LQKENI. This CDR3 has 14 amino acids. CDR3 nucleotides: TGTGCCAGCCGAGCGGGACAGAGTTACAATGAGCAGTTCTTC. This gives the protein CASRAGQSYNEQFF.

This clonotype was found a few times. This chain uses TRBV4-2 with TRBJ2-1; 9 bases are a match to TRBD2. CDR3 length equals 16 residues. The germline CDR1 and CDR2 sequences are LGHNA and YNFKEQ. V was clipped by 4 bases and J by 9 bases; unmatched bases: 13. Here the CDR3 reads CASSPQVAGGPGEQFF. For the CDR3, the DNA is TGTGCCAGCAGCCCCCAGGTTGCGGGGGGGCCCGGTGAGCAGTTCTTC.

There are many counts of this clonotype. J is TRBJ2-2 and V is TRBV7-3; TRBD1 matches at 10 bases. The CDR3 runs 16 residues. Per the germline V gene, CDR1 is SGHTA and CDR2 is FQGTGA. V trimming: 4 bases; J trimming: 6 bases; junction bases outside the gene matches: 8. The CDR3 loop reads CASSWLTGGAPGELFF. CDR3 in DNA: TGTGCCAGCAGCTGGCTGACAGGGGGCGCCCCCGGGGAGCTGTTTTTT. Full variable domain (outside the CDR3, taken from reference TRBV7-3 and TRBJ2-2): GAGVSQTPSNKVTEKGKYVELRCDPISGHTALYWYRQSLGQGPEFLIYFQGTGAADDSGLPNDRFFAVRPEGSVSTLKIQRTERGDSAVYLCASSWLTGGAPGELFFGEGSRLTVL.

This clonotype was observed at least ten times. The rearrangement joins TRBV5-4 to TRBJ2-7; 8 positions match TRBD2. Germline CDR1 reads SGHNT; CDR2 reads YYREEE (reference sequence). The CDR3 consists of 15 residues. V was clipped by 4 bases and J by 7 bases; unmatched bases: 13. CDR3 amino acids: CASSPGTTIAGEQYF. As DNA, the CDR3 is TGTGCCAGCAGCCCAGGGACTACCATAGCGGGGGAGCAGTACTTC.

This clonotype was counted between two and nine times. CDR3 residues: CASSEPVDRSADLYGYTF. CDR3 coding DNA: TGTGCCAGCAGCGAGCCAGTGGACAGGTCGGCTGACCTTTATGGCTACACCTTC. The chain links TRBV9 to TRBJ1-2, with 7 bases aligning to TRBD1. The CDR3 is 18 residues long. V lost 3 bases, J lost 5 bases, and 19 bases stayed unmatched. Germline V gene sequence: CDR1 SGDLS, CDR2 YYNGEE.

There are many counts of this clonotype. The chain combines TRBV5-1 with TRBJ2-7, with 9 positions matching TRBD2. Losses at the gene ends were 4 bases for V and 2 bases for J; bases not matched to a gene: 7. Germline CDR1 reads SGHRS; CDR2 reads YFSETQ. This CDR3 spans 15 amino acids. CDR3 amino acids: CASSPRTSETYEQYF. The CDR3 bases are TGCGCCAGCAGCCCGCGGACTAGCGAAACCTACGAGCAGTACTTC.

The rearrangement uses TRBV5-4 and TRBJ1-2; the D gene is possibly TRBD1 (5 bases). Trimming removed 2 bases from V and 3 bases from J, with 11 bases in between. Germline lookup yields CDR1 SGHNT and CDR2 YYREEE (reference sequence). The CDR3 has 14 amino acids. CDR3 residues: CASSLGARDYGYTF. In DNA, the CDR3 is TGTGCCAGCAGCTTAGGGGCCCGAGACTATGGCTACACCTTC.

This clonotype was seen repeatedly, ten times or more. The V call is TRBV10-3, the J call TRBJ2-7; TRBD1 agrees at 10 bases. V lost 2 bases to trimming and J lost 5 bases; unmatched junction nucleotides: 6. The V gene's germline CDR1 is ENHRY and CDR2 SYGVKD. This CDR3 is built from 15 residues. The CDR3 region has the DNA TGTGCCATCAGTGAGCCGGACAGGGGGAATGACGAGCAGTACTTC. Encoded protein: CAISEPDRGNDEQYF.

This clonotype was recorded many times. V and J are TRBV28 and TRBJ1-4; TRBD1 is a possible D gene (5 bases). This CDR3 has 17 residues. The germline V and J ends were trimmed by 4 bases and 3 bases, with 18 bases remaining between them. Germline CDR1 MDHEN, CDR2 SYDVKM. The CDR3 spells CASSSPGTAEANEKLFF. As DNA, the CDR3 is TGTGCCAGCAGTTCCCCGGGGACCGCAGAGGCTAATGAAAAACTGTTTTTT.

In its sample, this clonotype was seen many times. The chain uses TRBV2 and TRBJ1-1; D possibly corresponds to TRBD1 (6 bases). The CDR3 runs 13 residues. V lost 8 bases to trimming and J lost 0 bases, with 10 bases between them. CDR1 is SNHLY and CDR2 is FYNNEI in the germline V gene. The CDR3 spells CASGQTMNTEAFF. The CDR3 bases are TGTGCCAGCGGACAGACCATGAACACTGAAGCTTTCTTT.

The chain carries TRBV6-1 and TRBJ2-1; TRBD1 agrees at 10 bases. With V trimmed by 2 bases and J by 2 bases, 3 bases remained unmatched. The germline CDR1 and CDR2 sequences are MNHNS and SASEGT. The CDR3 runs 16 residues. In nucleotides, the CDR3 is TGTGCCAGCAGTGAAAGGGACAGGGGTCCCTACAATGAGCAGTTCTTC. It translates to CASSERDRGPYNEQFF.

Note on this clonotype: With a much larger clone just one base away, this may be a read error. The chain has TRBV11-2 and TRBJ2-7; the match to TRBD2 covers 13 bases. CDR1 is SGHAT, CDR2 FQNNGV, per germline. With 5 bases clipped from V and 2 bases from J, the junction kept 0 bases outside the gene matches. The length of the CDR3 is 14 residues. The CDR3 loop reads CASSGTSGTYEQYF. As DNA, the CDR3 is TGTGCCAGCAGCGGGACTAGCGGGACCTACGAGCAGTACTTC.

The J gene is TRBJ1-3, the V gene TRBV19; 8 nucleotides align to TRBD1. Germline loops: CDR1 LNHDA, CDR2 SQIVND (reference sequence). Germline trimming cut 4 bases from V and 7 bases from J; bases unmatched to any gene: 12. This CDR3 contains 16 residues. Here the CDR3 DNA reads TGTGCCAGTAGTACTCCCGCGGACAGGGAACGGAACACCATATATTTT. Its protein product is CASSTPADRERNTIYF.

At least ten counts were recorded for this clonotype. V and J are TRBV20-1 and TRBJ2-7, with no clear D. The germline CDR1 and CDR2 sequences are DFQATT and SNEGSKA (reference sequence). CDR3 length: 13 residues. V was shortened by 4 bases and J by 4 bases, with 14 bases between the two germline ends. The CDR3 reads CSAKGNPPYEQYF. For the CDR3, the DNA is TGCAGTGCTAAGGGAAATCCCCCTTACGAGCAGTACTTC.

This clonotype showed up just a few times. The CDR3 sequence: CASSYSMTSGISGELFF. The CDR3 nucleotides are TGTGCCAGCAGTTACTCGATGACTAGCGGGATATCAGGGGAGCTGTTTTTT. The genes are TRBV6-5 and TRBJ2-2, with TRBD2 matching over 11 bases. The CDR3 runs 17 residues. V was clipped by 0 bases and J by 8 bases; unmatched bases: 8. In germline, CDR1 is MNHEY, CDR2 SVGAGI.

This clonotype occurred many times. The chain joins TRBV6-1 to TRBJ1-4; 9 nucleotides line up with TRBD1. Germline assignment: CDR1 MNHNS and CDR2 SASEGT. With 6 bases clipped from V and 8 bases from J, the junction kept 7 bases outside the gene matches. The CDR3 is 14 amino acids. CDR3 DNA sequence: TGTGCCAGCAGAAACAGGGGGCTCGAAGAAAAACTGTTTTTT. Translated: CASRNRGLEEKLFF.

This clonotype has a count of ten or more. This chain uses TRBV6-1 with TRBJ1-1; D gene unclear. V was shortened by 7 bases and J by 1 base, with 10 bases between the two germline ends. CDR3 length equals 13 residues. Germline CDR1 and CDR2: MNHNS and SASEGT. This chain's CDR3 is CASKIGGNTEAFF. The CDR3 coding sequence is TGTGCCAGCAAAATCGGTGGGAACACTGAAGCTTTCTTT.

The chain uses TRBV14 and TRBJ2-1; 8 bases align to TRBD1. The CDR3 is 15 amino acids. Germline assignment: CDR1 SGHDN and CDR2 FVKESK. Trimming at V came to 7 bases and at J to 0 bases, leaving 5 bases not matched to a gene. The CDR3 DNA reads as TGTGCCAGCAAAATTACAGGGGGCTCCTACAATGAGCAGTTCTTC. Translated: CASKITGGSYNEQFF.

This clonotype was detected ten times or more. V gene TRBV2 combines with J gene TRBJ2-2; 10 bases match TRBD2. J lost 1 base, V lost 8 bases, and 13 bases had no gene match. The CDR3 extends over 18 amino acids. Looked up from germline, CDR1 is SNHLY and CDR2 is FYNNEI. The CDR3 loop is CASRARGRTSGNTGELFF. The CDR3, as DNA: TGTGCCAGCCGCGCGAGGGGCCGGACTAGCGGGAACACCGGGGAGCTGTTTTTT. The variable domain in full, with the rest retrieved from reference TRBV2 and TRBJ2-2, is EPEVTQTPSHQVTQMGQEVILRCVPISNHLYFYWYRQILGQKVEFLVSFYNNEISEKSEIFDDQFSVERPDGSNFTLKIRSTKLEDSAMYFCASRARGRTSGNTGELFFGEGSRLTVL.

This clonotype was seen ten or more times. The chain employs TRBV6-2 or TRBV6-3 and TRBJ1-2; the D is unclear. The CDR3 is 13 residues long. Between the trimmed V and J ends, which lost 4 bases and 7 bases, there was a span of 13 bases. Per the germline V gene, CDR1 is MNHEY and CDR2 is SVGEGT. In nucleotides, the CDR3 is TGTGCCAGCAGTTCCTCCCGAGAACGTGGCTACACCTTC. Amino acid sequence: CASSSSRERGYTF.